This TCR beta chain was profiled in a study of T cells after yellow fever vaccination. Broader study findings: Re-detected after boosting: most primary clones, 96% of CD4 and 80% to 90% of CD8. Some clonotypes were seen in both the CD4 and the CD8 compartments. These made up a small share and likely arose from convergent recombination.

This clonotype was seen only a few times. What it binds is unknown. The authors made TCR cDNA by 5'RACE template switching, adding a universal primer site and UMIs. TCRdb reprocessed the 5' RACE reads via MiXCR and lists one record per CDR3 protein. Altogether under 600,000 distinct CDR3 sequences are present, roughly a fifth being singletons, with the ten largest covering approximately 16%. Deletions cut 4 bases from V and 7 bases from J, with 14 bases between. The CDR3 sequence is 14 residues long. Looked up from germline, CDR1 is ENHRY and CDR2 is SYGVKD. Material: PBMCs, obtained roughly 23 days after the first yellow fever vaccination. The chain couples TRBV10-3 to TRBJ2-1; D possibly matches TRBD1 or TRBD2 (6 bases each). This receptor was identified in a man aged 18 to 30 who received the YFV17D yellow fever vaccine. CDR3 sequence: CAISVGQGGNEQFF. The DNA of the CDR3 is TGTGCCATCAGTGTGGGACAAGGAGGGAATGAGCAGTTCTTC.